A selection of T cell receptor beta chains follows, all from one sample in a study of T-cell reconstitution after alpha-beta-depleted transplantation in children. TCRdb processed the PCR reads anew with MiXCR; each CDR3 protein has one entry. Counted here are around 360,000 distinct CDR3 sequences, under 13% occurring once; the ten biggest clones make up around 2.5%. Sequencing used PBMCs from the stem cell graft donor, obtained from the stem cell graft. The receptors were gathered from a human donor who donated a stem cell graft to a child with acute lymphoblastic leukemia. Both conserved end residues are trimmed from each CDR3.

V	J	CDR3
TRBV11-2	TRBJ1-1	ASSDGGSRNTEAF
TRBV7-8	TRBJ2-1	ASSFGLTAYNEQF
TRBV24-1	TRBJ1-1	ATSGLGTTEAF
TRBV7-2	TRBJ2-1	ASSWWTSGYNEQF
TRBV21-1	TRBJ1-2	ASSKEAGGLYGYT
TRBV20-1	TRBJ2-7	SASAGPREQY
TRBV11-2	TRBJ2-6	ASSPGGTGGSRANVLT
TRBV12-3/TRBV12-4	TRBJ2-1	ASSLYEQNNEQF
TRBV24-1	TRBJ1-4	ATSELDRLRPRMEKLF
TRBV20-1	TRBJ1-6	SAPPPPGGNSPLH
TRBV6-4	TRBJ2-1	ASSSTSSSYNEQF
TRBV5-5	TRBJ2-7	ASSLAVLNEQY
TRBV29-1	TRBJ2-7	SATGQGDYEQY
TRBV21-1	TRBJ1-5	ASSKGRVPKESNQPQH
TRBV7-2	TRBJ2-7	ASSLATASPPYEQY
TRBV27	TRBJ2-6	ASSKIQGSGANVLT
TRBV5-1	TRBJ2-1	ASSFQPSYNEQF
TRBV9	TRBJ2-4	ASSVAGQNIQY
TRBV4-1	TRBJ2-5	ASSSLESSGTLQETQH
TRBV27	TRBJ2-3	ASSFLLAHTDTQY
TRBV27	TRBJ2-7	ASSHIPGQAYEQY
TRBV4-2	TRBJ2-7	ASSQDAEQY
TRBV20-1	TRBJ2-2	SARAPQNTGELF
TRBV28	TRBJ2-5	ASTFSDGQETQY
TRBV20-1	TRBJ2-1	SVAWYNEQF
TRBV3-1	TRBJ1-1	ASSQPTGVDNTEAF
TRBV5-1	TRBJ2-7	ASSLATSGPNYEQY
TRBV12-3/TRBV12-4	TRBJ1-3	ASSFFGNTIY
TRBV12-5	TRBJ1-1	ASGKGLNTEAF
TRBV7-8	TRBJ2-7	ASSSLAQLTYEQY
TRBV4-1	TRBJ2-1	ASSQARAVVHDEQF
TRBV12-5	TRBJ2-1	AILAGNNEQF
TRBV29-1	TRBJ2-7	SVARTGLRHEQY
TRBV7-7	TRBJ2-1	ASSLGTKDEQF
TRBV4-3	TRBJ2-1	ASSQDTSYNEQF
TRBV7-9	TRBJ1-5	ASAAPYSNQPQH
TRBV7-8	TRBJ2-1	ASSLSLGDYNEQF
TRBV11-2	TRBJ1-2	ASSLNPGRANYGYT
TRBV7-6	TRBJ2-3	ASSLALEGAMSTDTQY
TRBV12-3/TRBV12-4	TRBJ2-4	ASSPFDRADIQY
TRBV7-9	TRBJ2-7	ASSLARDGYEQY
TRBV20-1	TRBJ1-1	SAPTGASTEAF
TRBV21-1	TRBJ2-7	ASSRRTGATPPYEQY
TRBV11-2	TRBJ2-1	ASTLAGVNYNEQF
TRBV6-1	TRBJ1-6	ASSPDRGVSPLH
TRBV20-1	TRBJ2-5	SAGPPGQGAETQY
TRBV6-5	TRBJ2-5	ASSYFVGLAGEKETQY
TRBV5-1	TRBJ1-1	ASQQEDTEAF
TRBV5-1	TRBJ2-7	ASTKSGTPSYEQY
TRBV7-9	TRBJ1-1	ASSLSTGTVPEAF
TRBV7-2	TRBJ2-1	ASSLDPGQYNEQF
TRBV6-1	TRBJ1-3	ASMIQGVGNTIY
TRBV20-1	TRBJ2-1	SAPAGGPYNEQF
TRBV5-5	TRBJ1-5	ASSLGDRGHSNQPQH
TRBV2	TRBJ1-1	ASSPLGEAF